The 3 T cell receptor beta chains reported below all come from one sample, sequenced in a study of graft-versus-host responses after intestinal transplantation. No cognate antigen is known for these TCRs. Profiled with immunoSEQ multiplex PCR; TCRdb holds only in-frame clones, not every one. The table shows approximately 94,000 clones, with over 75% occurring only once. The specimen was unstimulated CD4+ T cells sorted from spleen or lymph node cells, collected before transplant. These receptors originate from a human donor who was the organ donor for an intestinal transplant.

J is TRBJ2-1 and V is TRBV18; 11 bases line up with TRBD2. Looked up from germline, CDR1 is KGHSH and CDR2 is LQKENI. CDR3 length: 15 residues. V lost 1 base and J lost 8; bases outside the gene matches: 4. The CDR3 DNA sequence: TGTGCCAGCTCACCACGTGGGACTAGCGGTTATGAGCAGTTCTTC. Its protein product is CASSPRGTSGYEQFF.

CDR3: CASSPPRGLSYNEQFF. The CDR3 bases are TGTGCCAGCTCACCCCCCAGGGGGCTCTCCTACAATGAGCAGTTCTTC. The chain has TRBV18 and TRBJ2-1; 8 bases line up with TRBD1. The V gene end was trimmed by 3 bases and the J gene end by 0 bases; junction bases not matched to a gene: 4. The germline V gene encodes CDR1 KGHSH and CDR2 LQKENI. There are 16 residues in the CDR3.

This clone was seen only a few times. The chain carries TRBV4-1 and TRBJ2-1, with 8 positions matching TRBD2. Germline V lookup: CDR1 MGHRA, CDR2 YSYEKL. With 4 bases clipped from V and 10 bases from J, the junction kept 3 bases outside the gene matches. This CDR3 is built from 12 residues. This CDR3 reads CASSRIAGEQFF. The CDR3 bases are TGCGCCAGCAGCCGGATAGCGGGGGAGCAGTTCTTC.